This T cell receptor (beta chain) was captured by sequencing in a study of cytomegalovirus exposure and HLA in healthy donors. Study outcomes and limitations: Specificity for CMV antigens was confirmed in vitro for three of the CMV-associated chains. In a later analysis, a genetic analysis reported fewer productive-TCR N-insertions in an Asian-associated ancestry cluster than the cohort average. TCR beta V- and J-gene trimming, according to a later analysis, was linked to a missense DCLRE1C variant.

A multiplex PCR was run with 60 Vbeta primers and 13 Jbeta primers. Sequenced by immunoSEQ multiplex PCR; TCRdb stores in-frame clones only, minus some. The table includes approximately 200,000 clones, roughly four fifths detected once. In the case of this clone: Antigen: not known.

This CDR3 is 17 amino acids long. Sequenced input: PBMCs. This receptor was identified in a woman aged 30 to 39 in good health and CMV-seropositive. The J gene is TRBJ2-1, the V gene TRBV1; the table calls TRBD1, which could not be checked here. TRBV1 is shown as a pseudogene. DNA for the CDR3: TGCACCAGCAGCCAAGAGCCAGCAGGGGGATCCTACAATGAGCAGTTCTTC. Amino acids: CTSSQEPAGGSYNEQFF.